This T cell receptor (beta chain) was captured in a study of blood T cells in healthy people across ages. General study results and limits: Older age coincided with a roughly linear decline in TCR beta diversity per million T cells. Because donor CMV status was unknown, expanded clonotype changes were possibly confounded.

Sample-barcoded 5' priming and a J-beta primer mix drove a second PCR of 7 to 11 cycles. A template-switch adaptor containing 12 random nucleotides labeled each cDNA molecule. TCRdb ran MiXCR on the 5' RACE reads and lists one entry per CDR3 protein. This table holds around 600,000 distinct CDR3 sequences, 40% to 55% found once. This clonotype was observed many times. The antigen is undetermined. Trimming left V 4 bases short and J 3 bases short, with 6 bases between. Germline V lookup: CDR1 MNHNY, CDR2 SVGAGI (reference sequence). The CDR3 is 12 amino acids. The donors, healthy Caucasians from Russia, were aged about 6 to 95.

The J gene is TRBJ2-5, the V gene TRBV6-6; unclear D gene. The receptor was derived from an older man in good health. Sequenced input: blood. The CDR3 loop is CASSFSKETQYF. The CDR3 coding sequence is TGTGCCAGCAGTTTTTCTAAAGAGACCCAGTACTTC.